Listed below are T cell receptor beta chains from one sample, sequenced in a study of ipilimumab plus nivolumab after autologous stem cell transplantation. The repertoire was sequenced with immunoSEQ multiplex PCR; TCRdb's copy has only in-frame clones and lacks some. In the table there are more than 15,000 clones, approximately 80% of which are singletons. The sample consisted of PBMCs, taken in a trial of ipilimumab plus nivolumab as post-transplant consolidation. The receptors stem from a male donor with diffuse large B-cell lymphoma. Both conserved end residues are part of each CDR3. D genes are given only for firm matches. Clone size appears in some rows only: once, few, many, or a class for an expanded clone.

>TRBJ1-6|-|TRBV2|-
TGTGCCAGCAGTTACCAGGGAACCTATAATTCACCCCTCCACTTT
CASSYQGTYNSPLHF
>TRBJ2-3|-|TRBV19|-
TGTGCCAGTAGTAAGGGGTCCGGAGATACGCAGTATTTT
CASSKGSGDTQYF
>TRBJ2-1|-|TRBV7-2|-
TGTGCCAGCAGCTTATTCGGGGGGCCCTACAATGAGCAGTTCTTC
CASSLFGGPYNEQFF
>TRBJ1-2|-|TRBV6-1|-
TGTGCCAGCAGAGCGACAGCGTATAGCTATGGCTACACCTTC
CASRATAYSYGYTF
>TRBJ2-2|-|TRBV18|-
TGTGCCAGCTCACCAAGGGACACCCCCGCCGGGGAGCTGTTTTTT
CASSPRDTPAGELFF
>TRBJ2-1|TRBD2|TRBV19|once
TGTGCCAGTAGCCCTTTAGGGATAGCGGGACGCGACGAGCAGTTCTTC
CASSPLGIAGRDEQFF
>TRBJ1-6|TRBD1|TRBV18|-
TGTGCCAGCTCACTTGCCGAGACAGGGCACTCACCCCTCCACTTT
CASSLAETGHSPLHF
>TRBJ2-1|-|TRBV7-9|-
TGTGCCAGCAGCCGAGGCTCCCCTGAGCAGTTCTTC
CASSRGSPEQFF
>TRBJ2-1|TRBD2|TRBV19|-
TGTGCCAGTAGTATCCCTACTAGAGCGGGACCGGGTGAGCAGTTCTTC
CASSIPTRAGPGEQFF
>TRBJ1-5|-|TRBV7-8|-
TGTGCCAGCAGCCCCGAAGGAGCTTATAGCAATCAGCCCCAGCATTTT
CASSPEGAYSNQPQHF
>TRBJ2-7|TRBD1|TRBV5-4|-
TGTGCCAGCAGCCTTCAGGGGGCTATCGAGCAGTACTTC
CASSLQGAIEQYF
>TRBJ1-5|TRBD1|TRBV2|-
TGTGCCAGCAGTGCGGACAGGGATCAGCCCCAGCATTTT
CASSADRDQPQHF
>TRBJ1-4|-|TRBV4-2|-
TGTGCCAGCAGCCAAGGGACCGAGGGGTTTGAAAAACTGTTTTTT
CASSQGTEGFEKLFF
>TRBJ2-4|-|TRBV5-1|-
TGCGCCAGCAGGGAGGGCGTCGAGTGGGTTCAGTACTTC
CASREGVEWVQYF
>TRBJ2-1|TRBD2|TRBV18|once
TGTGCCAGCTCCCGGACTAGCGGGATTTACAATGAGCAGTTCTTC
CASSRTSGIYNEQFF
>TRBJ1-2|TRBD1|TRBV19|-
TGTGCCAGTAGGACAGGGGGGTCTAACTATGGCTACACCTTC
CASRTGGSNYGYTF
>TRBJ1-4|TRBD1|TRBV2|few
TGTGCCAGCAGTGAAGATTGGCAGGGGGGCGAAAAACTGTTTTTT
CASSEDWQGGEKLFF
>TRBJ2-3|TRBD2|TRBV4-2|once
TGTGCCAGCAGCAGGGTGGCGGGGGGCGGTATGGATACGCAGTATTTT
CASSRVAGGGMDTQYF
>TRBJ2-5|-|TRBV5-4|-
TGTGCCAGCAGCTTGGGATCTCGAGGTTCCCAAGAGACCCAGTACTTC
CASSLGSRGSQETQYF
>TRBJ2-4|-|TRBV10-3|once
TGTGCCATCCCCCGGGCCAAAAACATTCAGTACTTC
CAIPRAKNIQYF
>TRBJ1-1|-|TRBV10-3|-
TGTGCCACCCTCCCGGGACCGGCTACTGAAGCTTTCTTT
CATLPGPATEAFF
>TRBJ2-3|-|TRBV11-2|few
TGTGCCAGCAGCTTACGCGGGGCCAACCCCACAGATACGCAGTATTTT
CASSLRGANPTDTQYF
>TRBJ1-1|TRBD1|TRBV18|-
TGTGCCAGCTCACGAGGACAGGACACTGAAGCTTTCTTT
CASSRGQDTEAFF
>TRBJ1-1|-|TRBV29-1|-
TGCAGCGTCGGGAGGGGGTTGAGGGACACTGAAGCTTTCTTT
CSVGRGLRDTEAFF
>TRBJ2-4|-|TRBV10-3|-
TGTGCCATCAGTGAGTCGCGGCAGCCTCTAGCCAAAAACATTCAGTACTTC
CAISESRQPLAKNIQYF